The TCR beta chain described here comes from a study of cytomegalovirus exposure and HLA in healthy donors. The wider study: An earlier analysis found some 100 million unique TCR beta sequences from approximately 170 million T cells. Samples from HLA-typed donors yielded approximately 80 million unique TCRs in an early data release.

General observations from the study: Several of the most significant clusters were apparently associated with common viral pathogens in a later analysis. Across donors, presence/absence analyses took sequencing depth to be roughly uniform.

The PCR made use of 60 Vbeta and 13 Jbeta primers. Clones were read by immunoSEQ multiplex PCR, and TCRdb kept only the in-frame ones, dropping some. The profile shows 180,000 or so clones, around 62% of them singletons. This clone was seen many times. No antigen is known for it. Germline CDR1 and CDR2: MNHNS and SASEGT. Trimming left V 10 bases short and J 4 bases short, with 16 bases between. This CDR3 has 14 residues. The chain combines TRBV6-1 with TRBJ1-4; D is unresolved. This clonotype was obtained from a man aged 40-49 years in good health and CMV-seronegative. What was sequenced was PBMCs. CDR3 coding DNA: TGTGCCATTTCTCGGCAGGCTTTTAATGAAAAACTGTTTTTT. Translation gives CAISRQAFNEKLFF.